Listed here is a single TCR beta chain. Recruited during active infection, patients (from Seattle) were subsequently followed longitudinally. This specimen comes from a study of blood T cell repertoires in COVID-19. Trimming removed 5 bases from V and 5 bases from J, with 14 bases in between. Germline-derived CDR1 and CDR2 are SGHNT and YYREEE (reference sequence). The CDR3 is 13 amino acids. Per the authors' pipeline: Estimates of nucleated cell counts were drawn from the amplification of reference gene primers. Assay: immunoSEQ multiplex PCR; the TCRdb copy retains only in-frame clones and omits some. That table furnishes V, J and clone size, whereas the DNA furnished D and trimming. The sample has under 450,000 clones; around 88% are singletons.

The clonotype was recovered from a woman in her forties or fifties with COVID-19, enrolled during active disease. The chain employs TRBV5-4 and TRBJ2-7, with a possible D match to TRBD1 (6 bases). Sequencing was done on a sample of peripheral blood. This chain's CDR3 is CASRGRQGNEQYF. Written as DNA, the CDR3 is TGTGCCAGCAGGGGGCGCCAGGGGAACGAGCAGTACTTC.